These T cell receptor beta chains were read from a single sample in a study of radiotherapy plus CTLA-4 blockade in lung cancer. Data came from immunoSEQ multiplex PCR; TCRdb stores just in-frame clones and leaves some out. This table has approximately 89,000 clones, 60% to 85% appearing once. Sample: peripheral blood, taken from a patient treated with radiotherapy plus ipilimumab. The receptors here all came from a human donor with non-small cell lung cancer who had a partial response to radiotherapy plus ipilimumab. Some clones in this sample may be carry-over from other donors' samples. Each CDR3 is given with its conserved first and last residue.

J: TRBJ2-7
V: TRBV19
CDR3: CASSGGRRIEQYF

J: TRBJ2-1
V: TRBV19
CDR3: CASTPGLAGVGYNEQFF

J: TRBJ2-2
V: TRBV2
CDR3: CASTLEAGELFF

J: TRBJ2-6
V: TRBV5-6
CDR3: CASSQRLTGFGANVLTF

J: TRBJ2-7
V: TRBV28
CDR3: CASSLIQGYSYEQYF

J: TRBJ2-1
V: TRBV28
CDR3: CASSFLAGAYNEQFF

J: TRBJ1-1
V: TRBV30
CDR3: CAWSVTRRNTEAFF

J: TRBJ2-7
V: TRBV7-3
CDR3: CASSFTAAGGYEQYF

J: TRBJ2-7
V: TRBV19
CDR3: CASSVATSGRNEQYF

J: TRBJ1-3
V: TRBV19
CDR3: CASKTRDSLFTIYF

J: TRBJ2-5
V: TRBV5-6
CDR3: CASSLVGRQETQYF

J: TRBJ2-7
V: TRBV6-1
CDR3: CASSELFGPTYEQYF

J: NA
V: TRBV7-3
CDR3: CASSPIAGAPYEQYF

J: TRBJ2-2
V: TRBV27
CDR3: CASSLRAPGSGTGELFF

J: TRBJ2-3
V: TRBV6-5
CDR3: CASSSPSGRDADTQYF

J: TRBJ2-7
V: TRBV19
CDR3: CASSIDLGQAYEQYF

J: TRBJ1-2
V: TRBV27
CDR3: CASKDRTGPYGYTF

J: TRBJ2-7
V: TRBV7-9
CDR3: CASSPGGNRGFQYF

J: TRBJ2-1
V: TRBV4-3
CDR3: CASSQDLGAYEDEQFF

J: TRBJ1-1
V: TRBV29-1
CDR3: CSVEVAGETEAFF

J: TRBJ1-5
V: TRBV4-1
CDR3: CASSQDPFNQPQHF

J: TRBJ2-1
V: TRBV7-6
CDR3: CASSLAGAGGEQFF

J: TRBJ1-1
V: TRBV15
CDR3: CATSRYRGTEAFF

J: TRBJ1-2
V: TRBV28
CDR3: CASRRTGWYGYTF

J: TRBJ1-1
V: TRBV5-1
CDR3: CASRQRTGANTEAFF

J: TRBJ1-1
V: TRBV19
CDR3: CASIPTPGQGRAEAFF

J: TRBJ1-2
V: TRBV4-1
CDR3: CASRHVQDRENYGYTF

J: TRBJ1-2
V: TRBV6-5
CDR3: CASSYLGQGASGYTF

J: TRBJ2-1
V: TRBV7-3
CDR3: CASSSSGGGNEQFF

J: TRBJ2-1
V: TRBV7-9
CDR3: CASSFSSSYNEQFF

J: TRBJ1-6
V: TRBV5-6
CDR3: CASSRGQTYNSPLHF

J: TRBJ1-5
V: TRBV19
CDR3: CASSFTGGRSNNQPQHF

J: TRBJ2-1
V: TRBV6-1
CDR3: CASSGGGPYSYNEQFF

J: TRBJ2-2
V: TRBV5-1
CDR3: CASRIGVTGELFF

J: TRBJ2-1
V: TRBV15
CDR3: CATSREIGAGGQNEQFF

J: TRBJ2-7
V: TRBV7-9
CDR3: CASSMNFRDEQYF

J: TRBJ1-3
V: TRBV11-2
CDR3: CATGPTTGNTIYF

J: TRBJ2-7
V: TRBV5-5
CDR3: CASSPGYEQYF

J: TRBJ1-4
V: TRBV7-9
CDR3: CASSFMQGAEKLFF

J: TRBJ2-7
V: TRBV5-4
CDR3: CASSQAPAGGDEQYF

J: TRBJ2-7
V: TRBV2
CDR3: CASSEGTRRYEQYF

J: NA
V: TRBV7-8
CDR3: CASSLEGPSLALEQYF

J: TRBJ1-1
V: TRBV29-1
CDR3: CSVDFTGARAAFF

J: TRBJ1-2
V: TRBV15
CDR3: CATSRDSAGPGGYTF

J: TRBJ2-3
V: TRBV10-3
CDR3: CAISGDRSTDTQYF

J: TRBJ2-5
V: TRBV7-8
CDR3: CASSLEFGAGAQETQYF

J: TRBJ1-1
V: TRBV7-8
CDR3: CASSQGYTEAFF

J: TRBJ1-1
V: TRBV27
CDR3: CASSPMGSTEAFF

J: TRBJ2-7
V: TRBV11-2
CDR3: CASSIVAGMIYEQYF

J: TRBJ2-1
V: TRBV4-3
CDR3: CASSQDPGQFSSYNEQFF

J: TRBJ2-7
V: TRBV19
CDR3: CASSITSPYEQYF

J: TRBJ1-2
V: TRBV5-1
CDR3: CASSAGQTASNYGYTF

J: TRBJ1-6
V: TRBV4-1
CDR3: CASSRAGQGLNLVNSPLHF

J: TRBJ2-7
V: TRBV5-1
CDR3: CASSLVLAGASSYEQYF

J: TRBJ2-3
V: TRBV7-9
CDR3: CASSLADRTDTQYF

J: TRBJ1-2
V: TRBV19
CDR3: CASSSELGYTF

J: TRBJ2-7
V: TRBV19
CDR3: CASSSGRNSYEQYF

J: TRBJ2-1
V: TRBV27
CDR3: CASSLTSGVYNEQFF

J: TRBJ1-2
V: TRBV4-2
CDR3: CASSQVRAGVEGYTF

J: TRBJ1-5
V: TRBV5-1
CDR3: CASSLAPDRGDQPQHF